Following are 14 T cell receptor beta chains from one sample sequenced in a study of response to subunit inactivated influenza vaccine. TCRdb itself ran the RT-PCR reads through MiXCR, one entry per CDR3 protein. The repertoire holds hundreds of thousands of distinct CDR3 sequences, about 7.6% seen once, with around 13% in the top ten. Source: PBMCs from blood, taken less than 30 months after vaccination. Receptors originate from a man aged 50 to 69 who received an inactivated influenza vaccine.

In this sample, this clonotype turned up many times. The chain employs TRBV12-3 or TRBV12-4 and TRBJ2-3; TRBD2 matches 10 bases. The trim removed 5 bases at V and 2 bases at J, leaving 4 bases unmatched. The CDR3 covers 15 residues. CDR3 bases: TGTGCCAGCAGTCTTAGCGGGGGGAACACAGATACGCAGTATTTT. Amino acids: CASSLSGGNTDTQYF.

This clonotype was picked up a small number of times. The chain carries TRBV12-3 or TRBV12-4 and TRBJ2-1, with TRBD2 identical over 14 bases. The CDR3 loop spans 17 amino acids. V trimming: 5 bases; J trimming: 8 bases; junction bases outside the gene matches: 11. CDR3 bases: TGTGCCAGCAGTCCTCCTGGACTAGCGGGGGGCCGGGATGAGCAGTTCTTC. Its protein is CASSPPGLAGGRDEQFF.

This clonotype was seen only a few times. V gene TRBV7-8 combines with J gene TRBJ1-5; the D is unclear. Germline assignment: CDR1 SGHVS and CDR2 FQNEAQ. V shed 4 bases and J shed 3 bases, with 13 bases lying between them. This CDR3 is built from 15 residues. The CDR3 sequence is CASSSFSTVNQPQHF. The CDR3 bases are TGTGCCAGCAGCTCCTTTTCGACGGTCAATCAGCCCCAGCATTTT.

This clonotype was recorded a few times. The chain joins TRBV29-1 to TRBJ1-1; 8 positions match TRBD1. Germline V gene data show CDR1 as SQVTM and CDR2 as ANQGSEA. The CDR3 consists of 14 residues. V lost 3 bases, J lost 0 bases, and 3 bases stayed unmatched. CDR3 amino acids: CSVDRQGMNTEAFF. The CDR3, as DNA: TGCAGCGTTGACCGACAGGGGATGAACACTGAAGCTTTCTTT.

This clonotype was seen repeatedly, ten times or more. The J gene is TRBJ2-1, the V gene TRBV5-5, with 7 nucleotides matching TRBD2. The germline V gene encodes CDR1 SGHKS and CDR2 YYEKEE (reference sequence). V shed 3 bases and J 9 bases; nucleotides not matched to a gene: 3. There are 12 residues in the CDR3. CDR3 bases: TGTGCCAGCAGCTGGGGGGGGAGTGAGCAGTTCTTC. Protein sequence: CASSWGGSEQFF.

The table lists this clonotype with many counts. This sequence joins TRBV10-3 and TRBJ2-3; D is possibly TRBD1 or TRBD2 (5 bases each). V lost 3 bases and J 9 bases, leaving 10 bases between the germline ends. The CDR3 covers 12 residues. Per germline, CDR1 ENHRY and CDR2 SYGVKD. Here the CDR3 reads CAISDGAVTQYF. DNA of the CDR3: TGTGCCATCAGTGACGGGGCAGTAACGCAGTATTTT.

Of note for this clonotype: One end of the junction does not line up with germline, which may come from a read error. This chain links TRBV20-1 with TRBJ2-2; 11 bases fit TRBD2. CDR3 length equals 14 residues. Germline CDR1 reads DFQATT; CDR2 reads SNEGSKA (reference sequence). The CDR3 protein is CSATSGRDPGEPFF. CDR3 DNA sequence: TGCAGTGCCACTAGCGGGAGAGACCCCGGGGAGCCGTTTTTT.

This clonotype was seen more than once but under ten times. This rearrangement joins TRBV5-1 to TRBJ2-6; D is ambiguous. The V gene lost 0 bases and the J gene lost 2 bases, with 6 bases spanning the gap. The CDR3 consists of 15 residues. Germline V gene lookup returns CDR1 SGHRS and CDR2 YFSETQ. The DNA of the CDR3 is TGCGCCAGCAGCTTGGATGCAGCTGGGGCCAACGTCCTGACTTTC. Translation gives CASSLDAAGANVLTF.

Ten or more counts support this clonotype. This rearrangement joins TRBV5-1 to TRBJ2-7; possible D gene TRBD2, 5 bases. Germline CDR1 SGHRS, CDR2 YFSETQ. There are 13 residues in the CDR3. V lost 0 bases and J 5 bases, leaving 9 bases between the germline ends. CDR3 bases: TGCGCCAGCAGCTTGGCCGGGATCAACGAGCAGTACTTC. Translating gives CASSLAGINEQYF.

The table lists this clonotype with a few counts. The chain carries TRBV7-9 and TRBJ2-1; 9 nucleotides agree with TRBD1. Trimming took 5 bases from V and 0 from J; bases not matched to a gene: 17. Germline loops: CDR1 SEHNR, CDR2 FQNEAQ (reference sequence). The CDR3 contains 20 residues. CDR3 region: CASSPRVRTGVWSSYNEQFF. CDR3 sequence (DNA): TGTGCCAGCAGCCCTCGCGTTAGGACAGGGGTTTGGAGCTCCTACAATGAGCAGTTCTTC.

This sequence joins TRBV6-6 and TRBJ2-5; D unresolved. The V gene lost 8 bases and the J gene lost 0 bases, with 7 bases spanning the gap. This CDR3 comprises 12 residues. CDR1 and CDR2 (germline): MNHNY, SVGAGI (reference sequence). The CDR3 protein is CASGGHQETQYF. CDR3 DNA sequence: TGTGCCAGCGGTGGGCACCAAGAGACCCAGTACTTC.

The sample holds many counts of this clonotype. V and J are TRBV10-3 and TRBJ2-3; weak D call: TRBD2 (5 bases). The CDR3 runs to 14 residues. Trimming removed 3 bases from V and 5 bases from J, with 12 bases in between. Germline V lookup: CDR1 ENHRY, CDR2 SYGVKD. The CDR3 sequence is CAISDSLARDTQYF. DNA of the CDR3: TGTGCCATCAGTGATTCCCTAGCAAGAGATACGCAGTATTTT.

V is TRBV7-2 and J is TRBJ2-7; 9 bases line up with TRBD2. CDR3 size: 14 residues. Germline loops: CDR1 SGHTA, CDR2 FQGNSA. V was pared by 3 bases and J by 7 bases, with 7 bases of the junction left unmatched. The DNA for the CDR3 is TGTGCCAGCAGCTTTACTGCTAGCGGGGTTGAGCAGTACTTC. Translation gives CASSFTASGVEQYF.

This clonotype was observed at least ten times. V is TRBV4-1 and J is TRBJ1-2, with a weak D call TRBD1 (5 bases). The CDR3 covers 16 residues. Trimming took 4 bases from V and 2 from J, leaving 17 bases between them. CDR1 is MGHRA, CDR2 YSYEKL, per germline. CDR3 DNA sequence: TGCGCCAGCAGCCCGGCGGGGCGCCAGCTAAACTATGGCTACACCTTC. It codes for CASSPAGRQLNYGYTF.